This T cell receptor (beta chain) was sequenced during a study of control samples from healthy donors and cancer patients. Sequencing was performed with immunoSEQ multiplex PCR; in TCRdb, only in-frame clones are kept and a portion is missing. The sample records approximately 170,000 clones, 91% being singletons. The receptor comes from a woman aged 30 to 39 in good health. Sequencing input: blood.

CDR3: CASSQGLAGNNEQFF. The CDR3 nucleotides are TGTGCCAGCAGCCAAGGACTAGCGGGGAACAATGAGCAGTTCTTC. J is TRBJ2-1 and V is TRBV3-1 (or the pseudogene TRBV3-2); 11 bases are shared with TRBD2. This CDR3 region has 15 residues. Germline V gene data show CDR1 as LGHDT and CDR2 as YNNKEL (reference sequence). The ends lost 1 base at V and 5 bases at J; junction bases unmatched: 1.